This T cell receptor (beta chain) was recorded in a study of blood T cells in healthy people across ages. This clonotype has ten or more counts. V shed 2 bases and J shed 0 bases, with 9 bases lying between them. CDR3 length: 14 amino acids. The germline V gene encodes CDR1 DFQATT and CDR2 SNEGSKA (reference sequence). A second PCR, run for about 7 to 11 cycles, used a sample-barcoded 5' primer plus a J-beta primer mix. Sequencing yielded, for each sample, at least 3 million paired-end reads carrying CDR3. TCRdb reprocessed the 5' RACE reads with MiXCR, giving one entry per CDR3 protein. In the table there are approximately 1.5 million distinct CDR3 sequences, approximately 43% of which are singletons. Peripheral blood samples of roughly 10 milliliters were drawn from each donor.

The V gene is TRBV20-1, the J gene TRBJ2-3; tentatively, D is TRBD2 (5 bases). The sample taken for sequencing was blood. The sequence came from a woman aged 18-35 years in good health. The CDR3 spells CSARSGGSTDTQYF. DNA for the CDR3: TGCAGTGCTAGATCGGGCGGGAGCACAGATACGCAGTATTTT.